These 7 T cell receptor beta chains share one sample of origin, sequenced in a study of vaccination and CD4 T cells after COVID-19. Once obtained from cultured CD4+ T cells, the DNA was sequenced using the Oncomine TCR Beta short-read assay. TCRdb fed the PCR reads into MiXCR, producing one record per CDR3 protein. The data contain approximately 3,200 distinct CDR3 sequences, approximately 81% of them seen just once; the ten biggest clones take up under 30%. The antigens of these receptors remain unknown. Described treatment: roughly 11-day PBMC culture with coronavirus spike peptide pools or control peptides (ViraFEST assay). The sample was CD4+ T cells from blood, cultured in vitro. Receptors were obtained from a human donor who had recovered from COVID-19.

The chain joins TRBV7-2 to TRBJ2-5; the match to TRBD2 covers 9 bases. The CDR3 totals 16 residues. The junction had 9 bases not matched to a gene; V was cut back by 1 base and J by 6 bases. Germline CDR1 and CDR2: SGHTA and FQGNSA. The CDR3 reads CASSLDPLAGSKTQYF. As DNA, the CDR3 is TGTGCCAGCAGCTTAGACCCCCTAGCGGGGTCGAAGACCCAGTACTTC.

This clonotype was observed a single time. The chain couples TRBV28 to TRBJ1-5, with D unresolved. Looked up from germline, CDR1 is MDHEN and CDR2 is SYDVKM. V shed 10 bases and J shed 4 bases, with 5 bases lying between them. The CDR3 is 10 amino acids. The CDR3: CAIHNQPQHF. The DNA of the CDR3 is TGTGCCATCCATAATCAGCCCCAGCATTTT.

This clonotype has a handful of counts. V gene TRBV19 combines with J gene TRBJ2-7, with D possibly matching TRBD2 (5 bases). Trimming took 1 base from V and 2 from J, leaving 9 bases between them. Germline assignment: CDR1 LNHDA and CDR2 SQIVND (reference sequence). The CDR3 loop spans 14 amino acids. CDR3 residues: CASSIGRGPYEQYF. For the CDR3, the DNA is TGTGCCAGTAGTATAGGACGGGGTCCCTACGAGCAGTACTTC.

This clonotype has more than one count but fewer than ten. This chain joins TRBV6-1 and TRBJ2-2; D gene uncertain. This CDR3 contains 14 residues. CDR1 is MNHNS and CDR2 is SASEGT in the germline V gene. Trimming took 5 bases from V and 6 from J, leaving 13 bases between them. CDR3 coding DNA: TGTGCCAGCAGTCAAAGACGGCGTCCCGGGGAGCTGTTTTTT. It specifies CASSQRRRPGELFF.

V and J are TRBV7-2 and TRBJ1-2; D not certain. Trimming left V 2 bases short and J 4 bases short, with 8 bases between. The CDR3 loop spans 13 amino acids. The germline CDR1 and CDR2 sequences are SGHTA and FQGNSA. CDR3 bases: TGTGCCAGCAGCTTATTATCTAGCTATGGCTACACCTTC. Amino acids: CASSLLSSYGYTF.

The genes are TRBV5-1 and TRBJ2-3, with 8 positions matching TRBD2. V trimming: 0 bases; J trimming: 1 base; junction bases outside the gene matches: 4. CDR3 length equals 16 residues. Germline-derived CDR1 and CDR2 are SGHRS and YFSETQ. The CDR3 nucleotides are TGCGCCAGCAGCTTGGATGGCGGGGGGCGCACAGATACGCAGTATTTT. This codes for CASSLDGGGRTDTQYF.

The chain links TRBV7-9 to TRBJ2-5; D gene ambiguous. The CDR3 consists of 15 residues. V shed 2 bases and J shed 0 bases, with 10 bases lying between them. The germline V gene encodes CDR1 SEHNR and CDR2 FQNEAQ (reference sequence). CDR3 nucleotide sequence: TGTGCCAGCAGCTTATACTCCCTTAACCAAGAGACCCAGTACTTC. Translation gives CASSLYSLNQETQYF.